The next 9 T cell receptor beta chains were all read from a single sample in a study of identical twins. One entry per CDR3 protein, called by TCRdb with MiXCR from the 5' RACE reads. The sample contains about 900,000 distinct CDR3 sequences, more than 9% of which appear only once. The data also belong to a second study, concerning yellow fever vaccine responses in identical twins.

Input material: PBMCs. These receptors all stem from a woman under 30 in good health.

In its sample, this clonotype was seen a few times. This chain joins TRBV14 and TRBJ2-7; D may be TRBD1 (5 bases). This CDR3 has 14 residues. The germline V gene encodes CDR1 SGHDN and CDR2 FVKESK. Trimming shortened V by 3 bases and J by 0 bases, and 9 bases separated the two germline ends. The DNA of the CDR3 is TGTGCCAGCAGCCACAACCAGGGCTCCTACGAGCAGTACGTC. The encoded protein is CASSHNQGSYEQYV.

The chain couples TRBV6-1 to TRBJ2-2, with no clear D. The length of the CDR3 is 13 residues. V lost 8 bases to trimming and J lost 7 bases, with 14 bases between them. The germline gives CDR1 MNHNS, CDR2 SASEGT. The CDR3 DNA follows: TGTGCCAGCGGAATTTTGGTGGGCGGGGAGCTGTTTTTT. It is translated as CASGILVGGELFF.

This clonotype was seen a handful of times. CDR3 amino acids: CASSPREVALGTQYF. CDR3 in DNA: TGTGCCAGCAGCCCACGGGAGGTCGCCCTCGGTACGCAGTATTTT. V usage is TRBV6-1 and J usage is TRBJ2-3; 7 positions agree with TRBD2. The CDR3 is 15 residues long. Unmatched junction bases numbered 14, after V lost 6 bases and J lost 8 bases. Germline CDR1 reads MNHNS; CDR2 reads SASEGT.

The chain links TRBV28 to TRBJ2-7; D possibly corresponds to TRBD2 (6 bases). V was shortened by 5 bases and J by 1 base, with 15 bases between the two germline ends. The germline CDR1 and CDR2 sequences are MDHEN and SYDVKM. The CDR3 is made up of 15 amino acids. For the CDR3, the DNA is TGTGCCAGCAGTCGTACCTCTAGCGCATCCTACGAGCAGTACTTC. It translates to CASSRTSSASYEQYF. Full variable domain (missing parts from reference TRBV28 and TRBJ2-7): DVKVTQSSRYLVKRTGEKVFLECVQDMDHENMFWYRQDPGLGLRLIYFSYDVKMKEKGDIPEGYSVSREKKERFSLILESASTNQTSMYLCASSRTSSASYEQYFGPGTRLTVT.

In its sample, this clonotype was seen a few times. This chain uses TRBV29-1 with TRBJ1-5; possibly TRBD1 for D (5 bases). This CDR3 is built from 13 residues. Germline V gene data show CDR1 as SQVTM and CDR2 as ANQGSEA. The V end was cut by 5 bases, the J end by 7 bases, with 15 bases between. CDR3 residues: CSVSTQEGQPQHF. DNA for the CDR3: TGCAGCGTTTCCACTCAGGAGGGGCAGCCCCAGCATTTT.

This clonotype has only a few counts. The chain couples TRBV5-1 to TRBJ2-1; 9 bases map to TRBD2. CDR1 and CDR2 (germline): SGHRS, YFSETQ. Trimming took 1 base from V and 9 from J; bases not matched to a gene: 11. The CDR3 is made up of 16 amino acids. CDR3 coding DNA: TGCGCCAGCAGCTTGTCCTCCGGGACTAGCTATACTGAGCAGTTCTTC. The encoded protein is CASSLSSGTSYTEQFF.

V and J are TRBV24-1 and TRBJ1-2; tentatively, D is TRBD1 (6 bases). With 7 bases removed from V and 0 bases from J, the gap between germline ends came to 14 bases. Germline V gene sequence: CDR1 KGHDR, CDR2 SFDVKD. The CDR3 spans 15 residues. CDR3 loop: CATSRQETPNYGYTF. The DNA for the CDR3 is TGTGCCACCAGCAGACAGGAGACTCCTAACTATGGCTACACCTTC.

This rearrangement joins TRBV7-9 to TRBJ2-3; 8 nucleotides match TRBD1. Losses at the gene ends were 4 bases for V and 5 bases for J; bases not matched to a gene: 8. In germline, CDR1 is SEHNR, CDR2 FQNEAQ (reference sequence). There are 15 residues in the CDR3. The CDR3 nucleotides read TGTGCCAGCAGCTCCCCGACAGGGGTAGTAGATACGCAGTATTTT. Its protein product is CASSSPTGVVDTQYF. The full variable domain, with the rest looked up from reference TRBV7-9 and TRBJ2-3, is DTGVSQNPRHKITKRGQNVTFRCDPISEHNRLYWYRQTLGQGPEFLTYFQNEAQLEKSRLLSDRFSAERPKGSFSTLEIQRTEQGDSAMYLCASSSPTGVVDTQYFGPGTRLTVL.

This clonotype was seen a few times. The V gene is TRBV7-8, the J gene TRBJ2-7; TRBD2 agrees at 11 bases. Germline V lookup: CDR1 SGHVS, CDR2 FQNEAQ. The CDR3 is 18 amino acids. After removal of 4 bases from V and 1 base from J, the junction contained 12 bases not matched to a gene. CDR3 amino acids: CASSSWGSGRARSYEQYF. CDR3 nucleotides: TGTGCCAGCAGCTCCTGGGGTAGCGGGAGGGCCAGGTCCTACGAGCAGTACTTC. Using reference TRBV7-8 and TRBJ2-7 for the parts outside the CDR3, the full variable domain is GAGVSQSPRYKVAKRGQDVALRCDPISGHVSLFWYQQALGQGPEFLTYFQNEAQLDKSGLPSDRFFAERPEGSVSTLKIQRTQQEDSAVYLCASSSWGSGRARSYEQYFGPGTRLTVT.